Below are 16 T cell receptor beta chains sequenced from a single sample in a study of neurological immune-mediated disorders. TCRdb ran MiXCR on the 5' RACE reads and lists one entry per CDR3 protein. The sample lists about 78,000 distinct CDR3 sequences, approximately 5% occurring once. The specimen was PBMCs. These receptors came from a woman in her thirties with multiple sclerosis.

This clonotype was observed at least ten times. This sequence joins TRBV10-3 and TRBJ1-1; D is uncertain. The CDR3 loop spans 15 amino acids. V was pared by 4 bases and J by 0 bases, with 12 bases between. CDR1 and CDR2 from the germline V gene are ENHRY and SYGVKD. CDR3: CAISGAGDLNTEAFF. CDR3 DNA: TGTGCCATCAGTGGGGCGGGAGATCTGAACACTGAAGCTTTCTTT.

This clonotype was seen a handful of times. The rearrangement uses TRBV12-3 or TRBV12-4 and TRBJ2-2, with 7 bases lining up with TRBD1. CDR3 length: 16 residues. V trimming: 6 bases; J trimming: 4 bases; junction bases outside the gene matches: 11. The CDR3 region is CASRDRQGIITGELFF. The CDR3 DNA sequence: TGTGCCAGCAGAGACCGACAGGGCATAATCACCGGGGAGCTGTTTTTT.

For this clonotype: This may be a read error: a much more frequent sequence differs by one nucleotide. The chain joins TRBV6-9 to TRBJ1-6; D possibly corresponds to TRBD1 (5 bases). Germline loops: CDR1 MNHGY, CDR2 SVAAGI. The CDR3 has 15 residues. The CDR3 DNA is TGTGCCAGCAGCCCCGGGGGGACCGATAATTCACCCCTCAACTTT. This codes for CASSPGGTDNSPLNF.

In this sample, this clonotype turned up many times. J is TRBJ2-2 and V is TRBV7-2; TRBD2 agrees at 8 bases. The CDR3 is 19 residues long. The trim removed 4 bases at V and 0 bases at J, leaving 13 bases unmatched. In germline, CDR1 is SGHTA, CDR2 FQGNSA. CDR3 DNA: TGTGCCAGCAGCTCTAGAGGGGCGGGGGGCTACGCGAACACCGGGGAGCTGTTTTTT. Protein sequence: CASSSRGAGGYANTGELFF.

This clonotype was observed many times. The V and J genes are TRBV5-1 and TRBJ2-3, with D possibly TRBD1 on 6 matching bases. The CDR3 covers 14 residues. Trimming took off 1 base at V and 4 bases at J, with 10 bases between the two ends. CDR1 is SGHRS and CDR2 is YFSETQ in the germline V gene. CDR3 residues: CASSLTRGSDTQYF. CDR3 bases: TGCGCCAGCAGCTTGACCAGGGGATCAGATACGCAGTATTTT.

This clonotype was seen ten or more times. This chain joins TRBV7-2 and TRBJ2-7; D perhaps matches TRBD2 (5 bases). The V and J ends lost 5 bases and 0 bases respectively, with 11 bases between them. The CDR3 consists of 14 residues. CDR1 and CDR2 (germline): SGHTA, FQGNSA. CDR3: CASSLSVSSYEQYF. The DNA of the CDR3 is TGTGCCAGCAGCCTTAGCGTTAGCTCCTACGAGCAGTACTTC.

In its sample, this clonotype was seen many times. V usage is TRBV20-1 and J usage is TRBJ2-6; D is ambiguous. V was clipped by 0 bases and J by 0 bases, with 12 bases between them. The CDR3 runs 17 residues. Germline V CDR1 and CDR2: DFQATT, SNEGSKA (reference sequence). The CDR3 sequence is CSARDHLRSSGANVLTF. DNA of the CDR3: TGCAGTGCTAGAGATCATCTTCGTAGCTCTGGGGCCAACGTCCTGACTTTC.

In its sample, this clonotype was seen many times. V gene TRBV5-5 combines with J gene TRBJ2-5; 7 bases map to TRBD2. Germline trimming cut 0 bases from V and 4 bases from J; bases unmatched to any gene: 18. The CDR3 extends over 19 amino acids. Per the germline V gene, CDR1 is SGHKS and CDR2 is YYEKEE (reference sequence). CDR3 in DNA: TGTGCCAGCAGCTTGGCTAAAGGCGGTTTTCTAGCGGAACCAGAGACCCAGTACTTC. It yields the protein CASSLAKGGFLAEPETQYF.

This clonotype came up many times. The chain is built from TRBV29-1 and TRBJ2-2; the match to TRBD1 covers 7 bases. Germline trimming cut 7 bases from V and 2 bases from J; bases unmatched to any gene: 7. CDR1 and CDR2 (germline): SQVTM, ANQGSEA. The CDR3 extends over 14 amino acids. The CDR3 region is CSGIGDSNTGELFF. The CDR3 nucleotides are TGCAGCGGGATAGGGGACAGCAACACCGGGGAGCTGTTTTTT.

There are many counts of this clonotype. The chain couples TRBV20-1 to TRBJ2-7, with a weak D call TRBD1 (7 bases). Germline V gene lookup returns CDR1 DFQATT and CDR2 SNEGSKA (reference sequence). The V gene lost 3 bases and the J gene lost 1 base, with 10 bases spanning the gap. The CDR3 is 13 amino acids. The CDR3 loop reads CSARGGQSYEQYF. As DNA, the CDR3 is TGCAGTGCTAGGGGGGGACAGTCCTACGAGCAGTACTTC.

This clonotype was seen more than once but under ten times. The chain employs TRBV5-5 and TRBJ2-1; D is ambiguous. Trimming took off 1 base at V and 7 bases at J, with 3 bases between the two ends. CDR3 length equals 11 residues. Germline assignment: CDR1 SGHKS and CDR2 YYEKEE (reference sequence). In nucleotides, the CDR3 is TGTGCCAGCAGCTTGCGGAATGAGCAGTTCTTC. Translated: CASSLRNEQFF.

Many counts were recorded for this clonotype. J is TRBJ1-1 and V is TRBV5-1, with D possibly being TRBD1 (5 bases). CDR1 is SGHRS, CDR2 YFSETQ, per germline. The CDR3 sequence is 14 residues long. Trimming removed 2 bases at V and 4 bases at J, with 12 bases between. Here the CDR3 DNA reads TGCGCCAGCAGCTTTACATGGGGGATCACTGAAGCTTTCTTT. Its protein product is CASSFTWGITEAFF.

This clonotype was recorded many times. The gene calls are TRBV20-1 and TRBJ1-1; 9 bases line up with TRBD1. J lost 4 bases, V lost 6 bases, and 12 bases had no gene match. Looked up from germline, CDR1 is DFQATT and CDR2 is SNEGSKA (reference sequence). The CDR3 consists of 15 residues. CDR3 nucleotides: TGCAGTGCCCCCGCTAGGGGACAGGGAGGCACTGAAGCTTTCTTT. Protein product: CSAPARGQGGTEAFF.

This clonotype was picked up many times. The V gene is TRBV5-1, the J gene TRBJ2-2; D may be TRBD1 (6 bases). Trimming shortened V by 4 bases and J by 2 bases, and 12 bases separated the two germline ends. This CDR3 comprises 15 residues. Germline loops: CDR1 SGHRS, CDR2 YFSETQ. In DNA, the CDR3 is TGCGCCAGCAGCGTTGCAGGGGTAAACACCGGGGAGCTGTTTTTT. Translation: CASSVAGVNTGELFF.

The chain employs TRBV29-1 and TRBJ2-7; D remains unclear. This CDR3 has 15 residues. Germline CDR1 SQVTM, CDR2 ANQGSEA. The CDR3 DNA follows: TGCGGCGACCGTCACGGCGGAAGTTTCTCCTACGAGCAGTACTTC. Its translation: CGDRHGGSFSYEQYF.

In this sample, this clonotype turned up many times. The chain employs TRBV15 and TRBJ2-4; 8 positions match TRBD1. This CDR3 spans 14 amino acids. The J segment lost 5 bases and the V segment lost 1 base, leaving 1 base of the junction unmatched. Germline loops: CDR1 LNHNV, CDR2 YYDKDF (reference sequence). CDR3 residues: CATSRAGQENIQYF. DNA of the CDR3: TGTGCCACCAGCAGAGCGGGACAGGAAAACATTCAGTACTTC. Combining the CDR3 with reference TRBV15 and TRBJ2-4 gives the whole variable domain DAMVIQNPRYQVTQFGKPVTLSCSQTLNHNVMYWYQQKSSQAPKLLFHYYDKDFNNEADTPDNFQSRRPNTSFCFLDIRSPGLGDTAMYLCATSRAGQENIQYFGAGTRLSVL.